The clone carrying this T cell receptor (beta chain) was recorded many times. The antigen remains undetermined. The data belong to a study of regulatory T cells in long-lasting Graves disease. Overall study results and limits: It was in persistent disease that TRBV28, TRBJ1-2 and TRBJ2-5 were favored.

Noted time point: newly diagnosed GD, antithyroid drugs for less than 3 months. Making the TCR library involved RNA that had been extracted from PBMCs. In building TCR beta libraries, iRepertoire HTBI primers were used together with Arm-PCR of CDR3 regions. TCRdb processed the multiplex PCR reads anew with MiXCR; each CDR3 protein has one entry. The data hold fewer than 400,000 distinct CDR3 sequences, with 15% to 20% observed a single time. Trimming pared 6 bases from V and 7 bases from J, leaving 13 bases between. The CDR3 covers 12 residues. CDR1 is DFQATT, CDR2 SNEGSKA, per germline (reference sequence).

This clonotype was obtained from a female donor with Graves disease. The material sequenced was peripheral blood mononuclear cells (PBMCs), taken at new diagnosis, from a patient treated with antithyroid drugs. This chain uses TRBV20-1 with TRBJ2-1, with a possible D match to TRBD2 (5 bases). The CDR3 is CSASGLRNEQFF. In DNA, the CDR3 is TGCAGTGCCAGCGGACTGCGGAATGAGCAGTTCTTC.